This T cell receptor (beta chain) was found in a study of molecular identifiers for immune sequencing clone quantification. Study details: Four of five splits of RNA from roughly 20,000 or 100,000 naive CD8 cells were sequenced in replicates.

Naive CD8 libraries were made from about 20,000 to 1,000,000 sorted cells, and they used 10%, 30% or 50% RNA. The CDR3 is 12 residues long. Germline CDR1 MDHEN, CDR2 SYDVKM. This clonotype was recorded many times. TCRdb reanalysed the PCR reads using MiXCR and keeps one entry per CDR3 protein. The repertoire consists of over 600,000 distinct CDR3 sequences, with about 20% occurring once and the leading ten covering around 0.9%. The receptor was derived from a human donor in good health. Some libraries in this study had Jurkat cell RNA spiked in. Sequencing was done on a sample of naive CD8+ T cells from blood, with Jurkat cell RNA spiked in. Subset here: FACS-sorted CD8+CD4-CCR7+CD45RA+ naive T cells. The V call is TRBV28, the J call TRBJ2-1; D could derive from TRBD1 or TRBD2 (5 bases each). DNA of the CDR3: TGTGCGACCGGGGACGGATACAATGAGCAGTTCTTC. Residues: CATGDGYNEQFF.